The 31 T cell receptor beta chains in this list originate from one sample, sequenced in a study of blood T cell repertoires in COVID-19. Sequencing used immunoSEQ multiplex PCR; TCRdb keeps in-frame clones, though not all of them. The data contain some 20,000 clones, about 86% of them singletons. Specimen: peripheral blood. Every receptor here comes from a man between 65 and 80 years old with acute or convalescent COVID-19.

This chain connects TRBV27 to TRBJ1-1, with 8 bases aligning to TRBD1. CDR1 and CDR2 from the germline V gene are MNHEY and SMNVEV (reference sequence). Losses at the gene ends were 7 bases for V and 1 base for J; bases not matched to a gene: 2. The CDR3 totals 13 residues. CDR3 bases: TGTGCCAGCAACGGACAGGGGAACACTGAAGCTTTCTTT. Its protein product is CASNGQGNTEAFF.

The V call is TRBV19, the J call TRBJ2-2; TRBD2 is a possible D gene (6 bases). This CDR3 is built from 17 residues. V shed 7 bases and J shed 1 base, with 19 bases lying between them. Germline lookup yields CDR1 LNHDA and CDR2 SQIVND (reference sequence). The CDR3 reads CASTNRAGTENTGELFF. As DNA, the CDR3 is TGTGCCAGTACCAATCGGGCGGGGACTGAGAACACCGGGGAGCTGTTTTTT.

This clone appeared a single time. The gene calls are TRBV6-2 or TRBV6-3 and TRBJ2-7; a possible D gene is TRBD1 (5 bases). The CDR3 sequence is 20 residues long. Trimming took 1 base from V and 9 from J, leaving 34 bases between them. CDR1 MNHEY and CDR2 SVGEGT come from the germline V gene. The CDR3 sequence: CASSYWTQVVSLSWGLLQYF. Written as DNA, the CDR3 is TGTGCCAGCAGTTACTGGACGCAGGTGGTAAGCTTGAGTTGGGGCCTTCTGCAGTACTTC.

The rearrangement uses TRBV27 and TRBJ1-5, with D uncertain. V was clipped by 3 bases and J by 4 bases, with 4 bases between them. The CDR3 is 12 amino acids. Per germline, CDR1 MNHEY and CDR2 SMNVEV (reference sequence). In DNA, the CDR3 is TGTGCCAGCAGTTTCCAGAATCAGCCCCAGCATTTT. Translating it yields CASSFQNQPQHF.

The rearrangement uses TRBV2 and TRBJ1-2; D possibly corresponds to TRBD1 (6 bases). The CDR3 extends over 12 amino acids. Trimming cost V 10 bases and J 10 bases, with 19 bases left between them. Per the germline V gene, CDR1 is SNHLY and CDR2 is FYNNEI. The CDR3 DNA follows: TGTGCCACACCCAGGCCCACAGGGATCTACACCTTC. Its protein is CATPRPTGIYTF.

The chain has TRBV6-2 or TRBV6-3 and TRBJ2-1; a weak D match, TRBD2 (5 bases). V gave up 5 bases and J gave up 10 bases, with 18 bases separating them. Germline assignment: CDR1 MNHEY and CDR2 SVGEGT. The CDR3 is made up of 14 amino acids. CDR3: CASSPRGSAEEQFF. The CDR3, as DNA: TGTGCCAGCAGTCCCCGGGGTTCTGCAGAGGAGCAGTTCTTC.

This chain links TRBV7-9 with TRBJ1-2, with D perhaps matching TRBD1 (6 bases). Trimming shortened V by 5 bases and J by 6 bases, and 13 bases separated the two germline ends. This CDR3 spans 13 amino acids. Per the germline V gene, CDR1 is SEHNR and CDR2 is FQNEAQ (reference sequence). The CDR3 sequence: CASSRTGNDGYTF. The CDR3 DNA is TGTGCCAGCAGCCGAACAGGGAACGATGGCTACACCTTC.

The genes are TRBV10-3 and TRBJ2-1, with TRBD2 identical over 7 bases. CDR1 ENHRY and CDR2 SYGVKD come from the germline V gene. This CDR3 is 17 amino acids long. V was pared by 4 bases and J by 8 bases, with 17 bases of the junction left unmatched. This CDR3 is CAISVSSSGAGEDEQFF. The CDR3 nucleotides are TGTGCCATCAGTGTTAGCTCGAGCGGGGCGGGGGAGGATGAGCAGTTCTTC.

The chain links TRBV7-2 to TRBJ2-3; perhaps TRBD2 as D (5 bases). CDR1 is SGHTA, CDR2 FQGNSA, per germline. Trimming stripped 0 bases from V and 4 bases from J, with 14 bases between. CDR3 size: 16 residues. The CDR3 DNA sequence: TGTGCCAGCAGCTTAGCGGCTAGCTCTACGGCAGATACGCAGTATTTT. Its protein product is CASSLAASSTADTQYF.

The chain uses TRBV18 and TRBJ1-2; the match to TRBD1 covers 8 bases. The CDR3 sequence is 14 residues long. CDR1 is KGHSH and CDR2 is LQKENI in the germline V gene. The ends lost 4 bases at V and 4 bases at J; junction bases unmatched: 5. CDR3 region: CASSQDRASYGYTF. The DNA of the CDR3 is TGTGCCAGCTCACAGGACAGGGCCTCCTATGGCTACACCTTC.

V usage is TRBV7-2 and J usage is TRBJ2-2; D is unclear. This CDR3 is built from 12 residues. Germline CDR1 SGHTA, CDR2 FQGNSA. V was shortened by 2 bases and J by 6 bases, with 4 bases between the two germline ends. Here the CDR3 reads CASSLRAGELFF. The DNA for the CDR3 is TGTGCCAGCAGCTTACGCGCCGGGGAGCTGTTTTTT.

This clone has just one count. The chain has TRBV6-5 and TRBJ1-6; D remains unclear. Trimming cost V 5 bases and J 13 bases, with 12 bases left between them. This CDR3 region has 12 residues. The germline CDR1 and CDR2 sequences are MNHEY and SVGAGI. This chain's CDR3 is CASSRGRLPLHF. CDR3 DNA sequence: TGTGCCAGCAGTCGAGGCCGGCTCCCCCTCCACTTT.

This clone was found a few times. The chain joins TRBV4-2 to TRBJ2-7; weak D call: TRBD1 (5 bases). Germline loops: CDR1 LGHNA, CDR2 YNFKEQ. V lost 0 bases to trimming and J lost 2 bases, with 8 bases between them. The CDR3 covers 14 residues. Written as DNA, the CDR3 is TGTGCCAGCAGCCAAGACAGGGCGACCTACGAGCAGTACTTC. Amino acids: CASSQDRATYEQYF.

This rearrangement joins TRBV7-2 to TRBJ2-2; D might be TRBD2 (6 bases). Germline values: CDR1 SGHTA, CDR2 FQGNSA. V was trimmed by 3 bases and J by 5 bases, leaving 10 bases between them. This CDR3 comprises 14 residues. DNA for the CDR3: TGTGCCAGCAGCTTGATGGAGGGGACCGGGGAGCTGTTTTTT. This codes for CASSLMEGTGELFF.

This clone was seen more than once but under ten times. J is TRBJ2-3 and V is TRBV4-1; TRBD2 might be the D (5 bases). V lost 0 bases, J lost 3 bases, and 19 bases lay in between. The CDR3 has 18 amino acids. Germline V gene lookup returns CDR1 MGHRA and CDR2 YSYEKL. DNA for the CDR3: TGCGCCAGCAGCCAAGATTACGGAAGCGGACCAGAAACAGATACGCAGTATTTT. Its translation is CASSQDYGSGPETDTQYF.

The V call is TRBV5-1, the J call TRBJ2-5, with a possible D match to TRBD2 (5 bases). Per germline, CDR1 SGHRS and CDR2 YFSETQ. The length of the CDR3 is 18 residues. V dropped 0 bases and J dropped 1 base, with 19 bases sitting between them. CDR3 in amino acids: CASSLALLSGSAQETQYF. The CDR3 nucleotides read TGCGCCAGCAGCTTGGCCCTTTTGAGCGGCAGCGCCCAAGAGACCCAGTACTTC.

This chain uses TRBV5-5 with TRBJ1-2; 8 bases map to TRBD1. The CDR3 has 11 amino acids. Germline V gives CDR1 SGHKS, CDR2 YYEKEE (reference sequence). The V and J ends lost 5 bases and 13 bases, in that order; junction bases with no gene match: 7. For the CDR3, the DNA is TGTGCCAGCAGTCGGGACAGGTGGATCACCTTC. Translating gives CASSRDRWITF.

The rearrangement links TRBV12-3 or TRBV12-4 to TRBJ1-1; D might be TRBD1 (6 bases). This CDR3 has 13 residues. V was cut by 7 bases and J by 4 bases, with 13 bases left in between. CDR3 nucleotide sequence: TGTGCCAGCATCTACAGGGAAGGCACTGAAGCTTTCTTT. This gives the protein CASIYREGTEAFF.

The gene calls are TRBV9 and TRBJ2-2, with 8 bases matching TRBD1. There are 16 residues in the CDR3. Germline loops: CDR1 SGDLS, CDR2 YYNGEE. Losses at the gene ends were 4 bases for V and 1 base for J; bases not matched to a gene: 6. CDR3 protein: CASSPHRGVNTGELFF. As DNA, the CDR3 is TGTGCCAGCAGCCCTCACAGGGGGGTGAACACCGGGGAGCTGTTTTTT.

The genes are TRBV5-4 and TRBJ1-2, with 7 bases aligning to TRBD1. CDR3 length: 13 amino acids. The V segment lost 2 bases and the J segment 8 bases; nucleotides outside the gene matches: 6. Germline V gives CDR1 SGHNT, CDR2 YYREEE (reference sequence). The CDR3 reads CASSFDRAGGYTF. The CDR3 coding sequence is TGTGCCAGCAGCTTCGACAGGGCCGGAGGCTACACCTTC.

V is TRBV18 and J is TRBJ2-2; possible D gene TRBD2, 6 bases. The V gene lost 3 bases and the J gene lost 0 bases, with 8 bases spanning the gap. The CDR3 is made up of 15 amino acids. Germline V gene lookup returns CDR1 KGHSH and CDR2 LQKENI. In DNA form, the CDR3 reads TGTGCCAGCTCACCGGCTAGCGCGAACACCGGGGAGCTGTTTTTT. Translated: CASSPASANTGELFF.

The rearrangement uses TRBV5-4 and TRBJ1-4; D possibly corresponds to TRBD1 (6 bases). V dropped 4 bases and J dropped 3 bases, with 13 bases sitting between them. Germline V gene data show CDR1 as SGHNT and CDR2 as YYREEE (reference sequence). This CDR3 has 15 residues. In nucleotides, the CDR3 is TGTGCCAGCAGCCTTCAGGGGAGGGCTAATGAAAAACTGTTTTTT. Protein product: CASSLQGRANEKLFF. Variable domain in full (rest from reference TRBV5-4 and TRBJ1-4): ETGVTQSPTHLIKTRGQQVTLRCSSQSGHNTVSWYQQALGQGPQFIFQYYREEENGRGNFPPRFSGLQFPNYSSELNVNALELDDSALYLCASSLQGRANEKLFFGSGTQLSVL.

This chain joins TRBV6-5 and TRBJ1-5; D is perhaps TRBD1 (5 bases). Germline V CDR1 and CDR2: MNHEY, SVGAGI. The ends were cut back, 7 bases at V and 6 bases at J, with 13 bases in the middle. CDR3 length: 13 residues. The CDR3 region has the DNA TGTGCCAGCACCTATCAGGGTAGTCAGCCCCAGCATTTT. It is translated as CASTYQGSQPQHF.

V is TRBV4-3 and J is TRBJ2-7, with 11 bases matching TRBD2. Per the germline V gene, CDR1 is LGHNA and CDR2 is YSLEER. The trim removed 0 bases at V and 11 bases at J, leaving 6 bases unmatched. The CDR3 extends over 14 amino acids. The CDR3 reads CASSQDQTSGSKYF. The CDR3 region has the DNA TGCGCCAGCAGCCAAGATCAAACTAGCGGGAGTAAGTACTTC.

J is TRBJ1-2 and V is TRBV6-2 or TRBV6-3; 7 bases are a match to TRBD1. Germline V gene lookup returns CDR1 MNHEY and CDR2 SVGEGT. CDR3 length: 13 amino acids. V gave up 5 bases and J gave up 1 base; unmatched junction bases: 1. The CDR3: CASSDRDNYGYTF. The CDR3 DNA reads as TGTGCCAGCAGTGACAGGGATAACTATGGCTACACCTTC.

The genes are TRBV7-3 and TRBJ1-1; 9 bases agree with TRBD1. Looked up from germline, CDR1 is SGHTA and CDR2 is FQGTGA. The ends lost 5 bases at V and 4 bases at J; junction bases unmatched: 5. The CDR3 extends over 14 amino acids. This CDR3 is CASSPQQGATEAFF. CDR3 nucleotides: TGTGCCAGCAGCCCACAACAGGGGGCCACTGAAGCTTTCTTT.

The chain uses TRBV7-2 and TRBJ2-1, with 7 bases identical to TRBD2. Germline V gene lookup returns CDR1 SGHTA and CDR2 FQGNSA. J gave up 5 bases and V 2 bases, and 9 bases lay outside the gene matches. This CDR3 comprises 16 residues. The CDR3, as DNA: TGTGCCAGCAGCTTATTCGGGCTAGCGGCAAACAATGAGCAGTTCTTC. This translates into CASSLFGLAANNEQFF.

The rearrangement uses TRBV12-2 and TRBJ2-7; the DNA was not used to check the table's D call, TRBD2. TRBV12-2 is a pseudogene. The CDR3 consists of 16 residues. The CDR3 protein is CASRLGRPGANDEQYF. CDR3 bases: TGTGCAAGTCGCTTAGGAAGGCCCGGAGCTAACGACGAGCAGTACTTC.

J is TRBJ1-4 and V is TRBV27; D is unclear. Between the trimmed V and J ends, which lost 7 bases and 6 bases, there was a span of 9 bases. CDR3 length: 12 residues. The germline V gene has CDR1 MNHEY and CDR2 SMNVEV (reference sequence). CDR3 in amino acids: CASIFRYEKLFF. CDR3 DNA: TGTGCCAGCATTTTTAGATATGAAAAACTGTTTTTT.

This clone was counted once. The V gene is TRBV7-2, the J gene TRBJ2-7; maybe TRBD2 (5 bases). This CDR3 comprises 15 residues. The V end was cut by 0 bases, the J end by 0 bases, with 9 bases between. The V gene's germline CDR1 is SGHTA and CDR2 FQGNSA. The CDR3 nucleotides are TGTGCCAGCAGCTTAGCACTAGGAAGCTCCTACGAGCAGTACTTC. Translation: CASSLALGSSYEQYF.

CDR3 sequence reads: CASSLPGGPAGDTQYF. Here the CDR3 DNA reads TGTGCCAGCAGTTTACCGGGAGGGCCCGCTGGGGATACGCAGTATTTT. The V gene is TRBV28, the J gene TRBJ2-3; 8 bases are shared with TRBD2. The CDR3 has 16 residues. Germline CDR1 MDHEN, CDR2 SYDVKM. J was trimmed by 6 bases and V by 2 bases; bases with no gene match: 10. Looking up the rest from reference TRBV28 and TRBJ2-3 gives the full variable domain: DVKVTQSSRYLVKRTGEKVFLECVQDMDHENMFWYRQDPGLGLRLIYFSYDVKMKEKGDIPEGYSVSREKKERFSLILESASTNQTSMYLCASSLPGGPAGDTQYFGPGTRLTVL.